This T cell receptor (beta chain) was retrieved from a study of technical replicates of blood from several donors (TCRdb year 2017). The library relied on the immunoSEQ multiplex PCR assay. The table was pulled from immuneACCESS by TCRdb, which kept in-frame rearrangements only. Such tables lose some clones; where checked, under half of the loss comes from unresolved V genes, and the rest has no known cause. Counted in this sample were approximately 92,000 clones; 95% of them appeared once. The ten largest clonotypes hold 0.3% to 0.35% of the sample. The CDR3 has 14 amino acids, counting the end cysteine and phenylalanine. Left in the record is the CDR3 DNA by itself, 42 bases read in frame from the first base. CDR1 and CDR2, looked up from the germline V gene (reference sequence), are LNHNV and YYDKDF. V gives up 0 bases and J gives up 3 bases, and the segment between their germline ends measures 8 bases.

A word on this clone: Its antigen remains unidentified. No base quality values were provided; no much bigger clone lies one nucleotide off.

Sequenced material: T cells isolated from PBMCs. The V gene is TRBV15 and the J gene is TRBJ2-5; a tentative D match to TRBD1 spans 5 bases. The sequence was collected from a human donor in good health. The CDR3 protein: CATSRDRVEETQYF. In nucleotide form, the sequence is TGTGCCACCAGCAGAGACAGGGTCGAAGAGACCCAGTACTTC.